This T cell receptor (beta chain) comes out of a study of T cell responses to AZD1222 COVID-19 vaccine. Study background: Pooled samples include second doses given at about 4 or 12 weeks. General study points: Regions 160-218 and 743-854 dominated among vaccine-associated CD4 TCRs spanning spike.

Concerning this clone itself: Antigen: not known.

Using immunoSEQ multiplex PCR, the repertoire was profiled, and TCRdb retains in-frame clones only, with some absent. This sample carries around 250,000 clones, just over 90% of them seen once, and the ten largest clones take roughly 0.5%. The CDR3 loop spans 13 amino acids. V gave up 3 bases and J gave up 4 bases, with 9 bases separating them. Germline V gene lookup returns CDR1 SGHDN and CDR2 FVKESK. The chain is built from TRBV14 and TRBJ1-2, with a weak D call TRBD1 (6 bases). This receptor was taken from an adult in good health. The sample consisted of peripheral blood, taken on day 0 of AZD1222 vaccination. CDR3 region: CASSQGAGYGYTF. The CDR3 nucleotides read TGTGCCAGCAGCCAGGGGGCCGGCTATGGCTACACCTTC.